The 19 T cell receptor beta chains below were found in one sample sequenced in a study of blood T cell repertoires in COVID-19 (dated by TCRdb to between 2020 and 2021). The library was built by means of the immunoSEQ multiplex PCR assay. TCRdb limited this immuneACCESS table to in-frame rearrangements with V and J called. A share of clones is missing; checked studies link under half to unresolved V genes, and the rest is unexplained. Here the sample has fewer than 90,000 clones; more than 90% occur a single time. The biggest ten clones account for roughly 4.7% of the sample. Specimen: peripheral blood. All receptors derive from a human donor with active COVID-19. The donor label of this sample is uncertain.

This clone was observed once. The chain couples TRBV24-1 to TRBJ2-3; TRBD2 is a possible D gene (7 bases). Trimming cost V 4 bases and J 2 bases, with 15 bases left between them. The germline V gene has CDR1 KGHDR and CDR2 SFDVKD. CDR3 size: 16 residues. CDR3 nucleotides: TGTGCCACCAGTGACCCCAACAGGGACTACACAGATACGCAGTATTTT. Its protein product is CATSDPNRDYTDTQYF.

The chain employs TRBV11-3 and TRBJ1-6; tentatively, D is TRBD1 (6 bases). This CDR3 has 15 amino acids. V was pared by 5 bases and J by 5 bases, with 13 bases between. CDR1 SGHNT and CDR2 YENEEA come from the germline V gene. The CDR3, as DNA: TGTGCCAGCAGCACCCGGACAGTGAATAATTCACCCCTCCACTTT. Residues: CASSTRTVNNSPLHF. Complete variable domain (other parts from reference TRBV11-3 and TRBJ1-6): EAGVVQSPRYKIIEKKQPVAFWCNPISGHNTLYWYLQNLGQGPELLIRYENEEAVDDSQLPKDRFSAERLKGVDSTLKIQPAELGDSAVYLCASSTRTVNNSPLHFGNGTRLTVT.

This chain joins TRBV5-1 and TRBJ1-2; 7 bases align to TRBD1. V shed 4 bases and J 4 bases; nucleotides not matched to a gene: 10. Germline CDR1 and CDR2: SGHRS and YFSETQ. This CDR3 region has 15 residues. The CDR3 bases are TGCGCCAGCAGCGACTCGACAGGGCATTCCTATGGCTACACCTTC. Translated: CASSDSTGHSYGYTF.

The V call is TRBV5-3, the J call TRBJ2-7; D might be TRBD1 (5 bases). TRBV5-3 carries the ORF label, with uncertain function. The CDR3 consists of 13 residues. Trimming shortened V by 2 bases and J by 2 bases, and 8 bases separated the two germline ends. The CDR3 sequence: CARSFRQTYEQYF. The CDR3 DNA reads TGTGCCAGAAGCTTTCGACAGACCTACGAGCAGTACTTC.

For the CDR3, the DNA is TGTGCCAGCAGCTCCTTACAGGGGGACGACTATGGCTACACCTTC. Translated: CASSSLQGDDYGYTF. V and J are TRBV6-5 and TRBJ1-2; 8 bases fit TRBD1. The CDR3 runs 15 residues. Germline V gene lookup returns CDR1 MNHEY and CDR2 SVGAGI. The V gene end was trimmed by 6 bases and the J gene end by 3 bases; junction bases not matched to a gene: 9.

The chain combines TRBV13 with TRBJ2-1; 11 nucleotides line up with TRBD2. Germline CDR1 is PRHDT and CDR2 is FYEKMQ (reference sequence). V lost 4 bases to trimming and J lost 3 bases; unmatched junction nucleotides: 5. CDR3 length equals 16 residues. The DNA for the CDR3 is TGTGCCAGCAGCTCCCCGGGACTAGCGGTCTACAATGAGCAGTTCTTC. Encoded protein: CASSSPGLAVYNEQFF. The full variable domain, its missing parts supplied by reference TRBV13 and TRBJ2-1, is AAGVIQSPRHLIKEKRETATLKCYPIPRHDTVYWYQQGPGQDPQFLISFYEKMQSDKGSIPDRFSAQQFSDYHSELNMSSLELGDSALYFCASSSPGLAVYNEQFFGPGTRLTVL.

The V and J genes are TRBV3-1 (or the pseudogene TRBV3-2) and TRBJ2-3; D is ambiguous. Deletions cut 1 base from V and 6 bases from J, with 11 bases between. There are 14 residues in the CDR3. Germline CDR1 and CDR2: LGHDT and YNNKEL (reference sequence). The DNA of the CDR3 is TGTGCCAGCAGCCAAGCGGCTGCCAGGGATACGCAGTATTTT. This translates into CASSQAAARDTQYF.

The chain employs TRBV11-2 and TRBJ2-2, with unresolved D. The V gene lost 4 bases and the J gene lost 7 bases, with 10 bases spanning the gap. Looked up from germline, CDR1 is SGHAT and CDR2 is FQNNGV. The CDR3 runs to 13 residues. Here the CDR3 reads CASSSVARGELFF. The CDR3 DNA follows: TGTGCCAGCAGCTCCGTAGCACGCGGGGAGCTGTTTTTT.

This rearrangement joins TRBV19 to TRBJ2-3, with 7 bases fitting TRBD1. The CDR3 runs to 14 residues. From germline, CDR1 is LNHDA and CDR2 SQIVND (reference sequence). Trimming took 7 bases from V and 6 from J; bases not matched to a gene: 10. Here the CDR3 reads CASKTGSVGDTQYF. DNA for the CDR3: TGTGCCAGTAAGACAGGGAGCGTAGGGGATACGCAGTATTTT.

The sample holds one count of this clone. This chain connects TRBV11-3 to TRBJ2-7; the match to TRBD2 covers 13 bases. CDR3 size: 16 residues. V was pared by 5 bases and J by 5 bases, with 9 bases of the junction left unmatched. Germline assignment: CDR1 SGHNT and CDR2 YENEEA. The CDR3 here is CASSLQGLAGIHEQYF. The CDR3, as DNA: TGTGCCAGCAGCCTCCAGGGACTAGCGGGAATCCACGAGCAGTACTTC.

The V call is TRBV3-1 (or the pseudogene TRBV3-2), the J call TRBJ2-5, with D unresolved. The CDR3 covers 15 residues. Germline-derived CDR1 and CDR2 are LGHDT and YNNKEL (reference sequence). V was clipped by 0 bases and J by 5 bases, with 13 bases between them. The DNA of the CDR3 is TGTGCCAGCAGCCAAGAACCAATACGAGCGGAGACCCAGTACTTC. This translates into CASSQEPIRAETQYF.

This clone was detected a few times. The chain employs TRBV18 and TRBJ2-7, with 7 bases lining up with TRBD1. Germline lookup yields CDR1 KGHSH and CDR2 LQKENI. V shed 6 bases and J 0 bases; nucleotides not matched to a gene: 5. The CDR3 loop spans 14 amino acids. CDR3 in DNA: TGTGCCAGCTCGGAGAGGGACAGCTCCTACGAGCAGTACTTC. This gives the protein CASSERDSSYEQYF.

As DNA, the CDR3 is TGTGCCAGCAGCAAAGCCCCGTGCTACCCGTATGGCTACACCTTC. It specifies CASSKAPCYPYGYTF. The chain carries TRBV21-1 and TRBJ1-2. TRBV21-1 is marked as a pseudogene. This CDR3 comprises 15 residues.

This clone appeared a few times. The chain's CDR3 is CASRQISGTGGLSWNSPLHF. CDR3 DNA sequence: TGCGCCAGCAGGCAGATATCCGGGACAGGGGGCTTATCTTGGAATTCACCCCTCCACTTT. This rearrangement joins TRBV10-2 to TRBJ1-6; TRBD1 agrees at 12 bases. Trimming removed 6 bases from V and 7 bases from J; junction bases left unmatched: 19. Germline V gene lookup returns CDR1 WSHSY and CDR2 SAAADI. CDR3 length: 20 residues.

This rearrangement joins TRBV19 to TRBJ2-7; D is perhaps TRBD1 (5 bases). V was shortened by 0 bases and J by 6 bases, with 9 bases between the two germline ends. CDR1 is LNHDA and CDR2 is SQIVND in the germline V gene (reference sequence). This CDR3 is built from 13 residues. The DNA of the CDR3 is TGTGCCAGTAGTATAGACAGGGAAGGCGAGCAGTACTTC. Its translation is CASSIDREGEQYF.

The chain employs TRBV4-1 and TRBJ2-1; the match to TRBD2 covers 15 bases. The CDR3 sequence is 22 residues long. Germline V gene data show CDR1 as MGHRA and CDR2 as YSYEKL. V dropped 1 base and J dropped 3; count of bases not matched to a gene: 16. This chain's CDR3 is CASSQGPVGLAGGEGIYNEQFF. The CDR3 DNA reads TGCGCCAGCAGCCAAGGTCCCGTCGGACTAGCGGGGGGGGAGGGGATCTACAATGAGCAGTTCTTC.

This clone was observed a handful of times. The V gene is TRBV5-4, the J gene TRBJ2-7; perhaps TRBD1 as D (6 bases). V was pared by 4 bases and J by 3 bases, with 20 bases between. The length of the CDR3 is 16 residues. Germline V lookup: CDR1 SGHNT, CDR2 YYREEE (reference sequence). CDR3 sequence reads: CASSQGATDRNYEQYF. The DNA for the CDR3 is TGTGCCAGCAGCCAGGGAGCTACGGACAGAAACTACGAGCAGTACTTC. Full variable domain (missing parts from reference TRBV5-4 and TRBJ2-7): ETGVTQSPTHLIKTRGQQVTLRCSSQSGHNTVSWYQQALGQGPQFIFQYYREEENGRGNFPPRFSGLQFPNYSSELNVNALELDDSALYLCASSQGATDRNYEQYFGPGTRLTVT.

V is TRBV2 and J is TRBJ2-3; TRBD1 agrees at 8 bases. The V and J ends lost 7 bases and 1 base, in that order; junction bases with no gene match: 4. Per germline, CDR1 SNHLY and CDR2 FYNNEI. CDR3 length: 14 residues. CDR3 sequence (DNA): TGTGCCAGCATGGACAGGGTGGGCACAGATACGCAGTATTTT. Residues: CASMDRVGTDTQYF.

The V and J genes are TRBV18 and TRBJ2-5; 9 bases agree with TRBD1. Trimming removed 1 base from V and 5 bases from J; junction bases left unmatched: 2. Per germline, CDR1 KGHSH and CDR2 LQKENI. The CDR3 contains 14 residues. This chain's CDR3 is CASSPQGTGETQYF. Written as DNA, the CDR3 is TGTGCCAGCTCACCACAAGGGACAGGGGAGACCCAGTACTTC.